The rows below give T cell receptor beta chains drawn from one sample of a study of blood T cells in healthy people across ages. Each CDR3 protein gets one entry after TCRdb re-called the 5' RACE reads with MiXCR. The sample lists more than 900,000 distinct CDR3 sequences, about 28% seen once, with 10% in the top ten. These sequences were also reported in another study, on T cells of mothers and their children.

The sequenced material came from blood. Receptors originate from a woman in her thirties or forties in good health. Both conserved end residues are part of each CDR3. A D gene is named only where the DNA matches it firmly. The size entry is marked missing in some rows and otherwise reads once, few, many or a size class.

V gene: TRBV2
D gene: NA
clone size: many
J gene: TRBJ2-1
CDR3 DNA: TGTGCCAGCAGTGACAACCCAATCCAACAGTTCTTC
CDR3 protein: CASSDNPIQQFF

V gene: TRBV24-1
D gene: TRBD2
clone size: NA
J gene: TRBJ2-5
CDR3 DNA: TGTGCCACCAGTGATCTTTGGACTAGCGGTGGGCAAGAGACCCAGTACTTC
CDR3 protein: CATSDLWTSGGQETQYF

V gene: TRBV3-1
D gene: NA
clone size: NA
J gene: TRBJ2-3
CDR3 DNA: TGTGCCAGCAGCCAAGACGGTTCCCACACAGATACGCAGTATTTT
CDR3 protein: CASSQDGSHTDTQYF

V gene: TRBV5-1
D gene: TRBD1
clone size: NA
J gene: TRBJ2-7
CDR3 DNA: TGCGCCAGCAGCTTCCTCGGACAGGGGTCGTCCGAGCAGTACTTC
CDR3 protein: CASSFLGQGSSEQYF

V gene: TRBV18
D gene: TRBD2
clone size: NA
J gene: TRBJ2-1
CDR3 DNA: TGTGCCAGCTCACCTGGACTAGCGGGAGGTCATGAGCAGTTCTTC
CDR3 protein: CASSPGLAGGHEQFF

V gene: TRBV5-1
D gene: NA
clone size: many
J gene: TRBJ2-3
CDR3 DNA: TGTGCCAGCAGCTCCGGGAGCACAGATACGCAGTATTTT
CDR3 protein: CASSSGSTDTQYF

V gene: TRBV20-1
D gene: NA
clone size: NA
J gene: TRBJ2-6
CDR3 DNA: TGCAGTGCTGGGGGTTTCCCTGGGGCCAACGTCTTGACTTTC
CDR3 protein: CSAGGFPGANVLTF

V gene: TRBV5-1
D gene: NA
clone size: NA
J gene: TRBJ2-3
CDR3 DNA: TGCGCCAGCAGCTTGGAGACTTCGGGCACAGATACGCAGTATTTT
CDR3 protein: CASSLETSGTDTQYF

V gene: TRBV28
D gene: TRBD1
clone size: many
J gene: TRBJ1-2
CDR3 DNA: TGTGCCAGCAGCCCAACAGGGGCCGGTGACTATGGCTACACCTTC
CDR3 protein: CASSPTGAGDYGYTF

V gene: TRBV12-3/TRBV12-4
D gene: NA
clone size: NA
J gene: TRBJ2-7
CDR3 DNA: TGTGCCAGCAGGACAGACTCCTACTACGAGCAGTACTTC
CDR3 protein: CASRTDSYYEQYF

V gene: TRBV6-5
D gene: TRBD1
clone size: NA
J gene: TRBJ1-6
CDR3 DNA: TGTGCCAGCAGTCCCCCGACAGGGTATAATACACCCCTCCACTTT
CDR3 protein: CASSPPTGYNTPLHF

V gene: TRBV20-1
D gene: TRBD1
clone size: few
J gene: TRBJ1-1
CDR3 DNA: TGCAGTGCTAGGGAGACAGGGGTTAGGACTGAAGCTTTCTTT
CDR3 protein: CSARETGVRTEAFF